This T cell receptor beta chain is drawn from a study of Ad26.COV2.S vaccination and SARS-CoV-2 variants. Repertoires were generated with immunoSEQ multiplex PCR, while TCRdb's copy carries only in-frame clones and drops some. The sample lists about 460,000 clones, roughly nine tenths occurring once. Trimming took 5 bases from V and 0 from J, leaving 9 bases between them. CDR1 is MNHEY, CDR2 SVGAGI, per germline. The CDR3 has 14 residues. As for treatment: roughly 19 received Ad26.COV2.S at low or high dose, single or two shots; about 5 received placebo; per-sample allocation not given. Collection of the samples took place on day 63 after the first injection of vaccine or placebo. An adult aged 18-55 years in Boston served as the donor.

This clonotype was sampled from a person between 18 and 60 years old who received the Ad26.COV2.S COVID-19 vaccine or a placebo. J is TRBJ2-3 and V is TRBV6-5; weak D call: TRBD1 (6 bases). The sample here was peripheral blood, taken in a trial of Ad26.COV2.S vaccine versus placebo. The CDR3 nucleotides are TGTGCCAGCAGTCCAGGGGCTAGCACAGATACGCAGTATTTT. Its translation: CASSPGASTDTQYF.